The next 14 T cell receptor beta chains were all read from a single sample in a study. Each CDR3 protein is one row after TCRdb ran MiXCR on the 5' RACE reads. The sample includes several thousand distinct CDR3 sequences, 36% seen only once; the top ten take 6.6%. Sequencing used tumor-infiltrating memory CD4+ T cells sorted from the breast tumor. Noted subset: memory CD4+ T cells, CD4+CD45RO+CD25-. The receptor set was obtained from a female donor with breast cancer.

This chain connects TRBV29-1 to TRBJ2-7, with D perhaps being TRBD1 or TRBD2 (7 bases each). Trimming removed 6 bases from V and 1 base from J, with 16 bases in between. Germline values: CDR1 SQVTM, CDR2 ANQGSEA. The CDR3 is 14 residues long. The CDR3 DNA is TGCAGCGTGAAGGGGGGGACAGAGTCCTACGAGCAGTACTTC. This sequence encodes CSVKGGTESYEQYF.

In its sample, this clonotype was seen a few times. A clone one base away is much larger, so this may be a read error. The chain joins TRBV5-1 to TRBJ1-2, with D unresolved. The CDR3 has 16 residues. Trimming took off 7 bases at V and 4 bases at J, with 23 bases between the two ends. Germline V CDR1 and CDR2: SGHRS, YFSETQ. The DNA of the CDR3 is TGCGCCAGCGCGTTGGGATTGCCCACTAGGTCCTATGGCTACACCTTC. This sequence encodes CASALGLPTRSYGYTF. The whole variable domain, filled in from reference TRBV5-1 and TRBJ1-2, reads KAGVTQTPRYLIKTRGQQVTLSCSPISGHRSVSWYQQTPGQGLQFLFEYFSETQRNKGNFPGRFSGRQFSNSRSEMNVSTLELGDSALYLCASALGLPTRSYGYTFGSGTRLTVV.

Within the sample, this clonotype is medium-sized. The chain combines TRBV4-1 with TRBJ2-3; the match to TRBD2 covers 9 bases. The ends lost 1 base at V and 7 bases at J; junction bases unmatched: 9. Germline assignment: CDR1 MGHRA and CDR2 YSYEKL. The CDR3 is made up of 16 amino acids. The CDR3 reads CASSQGSGGIRNTQYF. The CDR3, as DNA: TGCGCCAGCAGCCAAGGAAGCGGGGGGATCAGGAATACGCAGTATTTT.

This clonotype came up many times. The gene calls are TRBV12-3 or TRBV12-4 and TRBJ2-5, with no clear D. V was clipped by 5 bases and J by 5 bases, with 6 bases between them. This CDR3 region has 11 residues. DNA of the CDR3: TGTGCCAGCAGTAGACTCGAGACCCAGTACTTC. It yields the protein CASSRLETQYF.

The chain is built from TRBV28 and TRBJ1-4, with a weak D call TRBD1 (5 bases). CDR3 size: 15 residues. Trimming shortened V by 4 bases and J by 4 bases, and 13 bases separated the two germline ends. Germline V gives CDR1 MDHEN, CDR2 SYDVKM. CDR3 sequence reads: CASSSPGPSNEKLFF. CDR3 DNA: TGTGCCAGCAGTTCGCCGGGACCGAGTAATGAAAAACTGTTTTTT.

The J gene is TRBJ2-1, the V gene TRBV7-2; 11 nucleotides align to TRBD2. J lost 2 bases, V lost 4 bases, and 4 bases had no gene match. The CDR3 has 16 amino acids. Germline-derived CDR1 and CDR2 are SGHTA and FQGNSA. In DNA, the CDR3 is TGTGCCAGCAGCTACCGACTAGCGGGAACCTACAATGAGCAGTTCTTC. As protein: CASSYRLAGTYNEQFF.

For this clonotype: A read error may produce the germline difference seen at one junction end. The chain has TRBV7-8 and TRBJ2-1; 11 bases are shared with TRBD1. Germline CDR1 reads SGHVS; CDR2 reads FQNEAQ. This CDR3 has 15 residues. This CDR3 is CASSSDRGLYDEQFF. The CDR3 DNA reads TGTGCCAGCAGCTCGGACAGGGGGCTCTACGATGAGCAGTTCTTC.

The V and J genes are TRBV7-2 and TRBJ1-2, with D uncertain. Germline assignment: CDR1 SGHTA and CDR2 FQGNSA. Deletions cut 2 bases from V and 8 bases from J, with 21 bases between. The CDR3 sequence is 16 residues long. The CDR3 DNA is TGTGCCAGCAGCTTATCCCTCAATTTGGACCCGGACGGCTACACCTTC. Protein: CASSLSLNLDPDGYTF.

The chain is built from TRBV4-1 and TRBJ2-6, with 7 bases aligning to TRBD1. V trimming: 4 bases; J trimming: 1 base; junction bases outside the gene matches: 10. CDR3 size: 18 residues. Germline CDR1 and CDR2: MGHRA and YSYEKL. The CDR3 sequence: CASSRYYPRGSGANVLTF. Here the CDR3 DNA reads TGCGCCAGCAGCCGTTATTATCCCAGGGGGTCTGGGGCCAACGTCCTGACTTTC.

This clonotype came up a few times. Being one base from a much bigger clone, this may be a read error. The CDR3 sequence: CASSLQLRRETQYF. The CDR3 DNA reads TGTGCCAGCAGTTTGCAACTGCGTAGAGAGACCCAGTACTTC. This chain connects TRBV12-3 or TRBV12-4 to TRBJ2-5; D remains unclear. V lost 3 bases to trimming and J lost 4 bases, with 12 bases between them. The CDR3 is 14 amino acids.

This clonotype has only one observation. V and J are TRBV7-2 and TRBJ2-7, with D perhaps matching TRBD1 (9 bases). V lost 5 bases, J lost 5 bases, and 19 bases lay in between. The germline gives CDR1 SGHTA, CDR2 FQGNSA. This CDR3 is built from 15 residues. As DNA, the CDR3 is TGTGCCAGCAGCCCGGGGGGGGACAGGGCGGACGAGCAGTACTTC. Translating it yields CASSPGGDRADEQYF.

By its share, this clonotype is medium-sized. The chain couples TRBV4-1 to TRBJ2-1, with 15 bases that match TRBD2. The CDR3 is made up of 18 amino acids. Germline values: CDR1 MGHRA, CDR2 YSYEKL. The V and J ends lost 3 bases and 4 bases, in that order; junction bases with no gene match: 7. The chain's CDR3 is CASSHGTSGRRGYNEQFF. The CDR3 DNA is TGCGCCAGCAGCCATGGGACTAGCGGGAGGCGAGGGTACAATGAGCAGTTCTTC.

In this sample, this clonotype turned up once. The CDR3 ends on some other residue instead of the conserved phenylalanine or tryptophan, so this is likely a read error. The CDR3 loop reads CASSRTSGWAVGYEQYY. The CDR3 region has the DNA TGTGCCAGCAGTCGGACTAGCGGGTGGGCCGTAGGGTACGAGCAGTACTAC. The chain employs TRBV6-5 and TRBJ2-7, with TRBD2 matching 11 bases. Germline trimming cut 5 bases from V and 4 bases from J; bases unmatched to any gene: 13. CDR1 and CDR2 (germline): MNHEY, SVGAGI. This CDR3 has 17 amino acids.

This clonotype is categorized as medium-sized (0.01 to 0.1%). The rearrangement links TRBV7-2 to TRBJ1-1, with no clear D. The germline V gene has CDR1 SGHTA and CDR2 FQGNSA. The CDR3 consists of 13 residues. Trimming took off 4 bases at V and 1 base at J, with 7 bases between the two ends. The CDR3 DNA is TGTGCCAGCAGCTCCCGACAGAACACTGAAGCTTTCTTT. This gives the protein CASSSRQNTEAFF.